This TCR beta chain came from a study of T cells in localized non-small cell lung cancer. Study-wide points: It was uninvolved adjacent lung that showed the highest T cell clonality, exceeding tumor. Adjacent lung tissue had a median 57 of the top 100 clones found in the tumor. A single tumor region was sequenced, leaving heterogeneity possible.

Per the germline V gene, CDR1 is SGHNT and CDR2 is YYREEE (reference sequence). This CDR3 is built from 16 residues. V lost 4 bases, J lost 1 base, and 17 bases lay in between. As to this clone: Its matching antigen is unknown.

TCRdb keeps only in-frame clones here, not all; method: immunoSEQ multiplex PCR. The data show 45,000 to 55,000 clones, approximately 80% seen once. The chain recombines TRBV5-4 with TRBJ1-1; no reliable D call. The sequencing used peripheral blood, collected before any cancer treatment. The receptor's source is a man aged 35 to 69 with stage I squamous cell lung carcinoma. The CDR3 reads CASSQTDLIGNTEAFF. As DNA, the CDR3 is TGTGCCAGCAGCCAAACAGACTTGATAGGGAACACTGAAGCTTTCTTT.